Below are 9 T cell receptor beta chains sequenced from a single sample in a study of blood T cell repertoires in COVID-19. Generated by immunoSEQ multiplex PCR, the TCRdb table keeps only in-frame clones and is missing some. This sample has just over 300,000 clones, with around 91% found just once. Sequencing was done on a sample of PBMCs or T cells enriched from blood (not recorded which). The receptors shown here come from a woman between 40 and 50 years old who had recovered from COVID-19.

The CDR3 region is CASSSGTGYLEQYF. Written as DNA, the CDR3 is TGTGCCAGCAGCTCCGGGACAGGGTACCTCGAGCAGTACTTC. The chain combines TRBV5-6 with TRBJ2-7, with 9 nucleotides matching TRBD1. Germline CDR1 reads SGHDT; CDR2 reads YYEEEE. The CDR3 is made up of 14 amino acids. Trimming removed 3 bases from V and 6 bases from J; junction bases left unmatched: 7. Full variable domain (remainder filled in from reference TRBV5-6 and TRBJ2-7): DAGVTQSPTHLIKTRGQQVTLRCSPKSGHDTVSWYQQALGQGPQFIFQYYEEEERQRGNFPDRFSGHQFPNYSSELNVNALLLGDSALYLCASSSGTGYLEQYFGPGTRLTVT.

This chain's CDR3 is CASSLGQGLGNYGYTF. The CDR3 DNA reads as TGTGCCAGCAGCTTAGGACAGGGTCTCGGAAACTATGGCTACACCTTC. J is TRBJ1-2 and V is TRBV7-2, with 7 positions matching TRBD1. The germline gives CDR1 SGHTA, CDR2 FQGNSA. V dropped 1 base and J dropped 2; count of bases not matched to a gene: 7. The CDR3 spans 16 residues.

This clone occurred once. This chain uses TRBV11-3 with TRBJ2-1, with a possible D match to TRBD2 (5 bases). The CDR3 extends over 12 amino acids. The V gene lost 5 bases and the J gene lost 8 bases, with 10 bases spanning the gap. Germline V gene sequence: CDR1 SGHNT, CDR2 YENEEA. CDR3 region: CASSRVSDEQFF. CDR3 sequence (DNA): TGTGCCAGCAGCCGAGTTAGCGATGAGCAGTTCTTC. Based on the CDR3 plus reference TRBV11-3 and TRBJ2-1, the full variable domain is EAGVVQSPRYKIIEKKQPVAFWCNPISGHNTLYWYLQNLGQGPELLIRYENEEAVDDSQLPKDRFSAERLKGVDSTLKIQPAELGDSAVYLCASSRVSDEQFFGPGTRLTVL.

This clone has just a few counts. This rearrangement joins TRBV2 to TRBJ2-7; no clear D gene. The CDR3 runs 13 residues. Trimming shortened V by 4 bases and J by 4 bases, and 11 bases separated the two germline ends. Germline values: CDR1 SNHLY, CDR2 FYNNEI. The CDR3 region is CASSGPELYEQYF. For the CDR3, the DNA is TGTGCCAGCAGTGGTCCCGAACTGTACGAGCAGTACTTC.

This chain uses TRBV7-9 with TRBJ2-5; the match to TRBD2 covers 8 bases. The CDR3 is 16 amino acids. V trimming: 5 bases; J trimming: 0 bases; junction bases outside the gene matches: 8. Per germline, CDR1 SEHNR and CDR2 FQNEAQ (reference sequence). The chain's CDR3 is CASSPLAGLYQETQYF. DNA for the CDR3: TGTGCCAGCAGCCCTCTAGCGGGCCTCTACCAAGAGACCCAGTACTTC.

The CDR3 DNA reads as TGTGCCTGGACCAGGGGTCCGAACACTGAAGCTTTCTTT. This codes for CAWTRGPNTEAFF. The chain combines TRBV30 with TRBJ1-1, with D possibly being TRBD1 (6 bases). CDR1 is GTSNPN, CDR2 SVGIG, per germline (reference sequence). The CDR3 consists of 13 residues. Trimming pared 4 bases from V and 1 base from J, leaving 10 bases between.

The chain carries TRBV5-1 and TRBJ2-7; 7 bases align to TRBD1. With V trimmed by 2 bases and J by 3 bases, 8 bases remained unmatched. The V gene's germline CDR1 is SGHRS and CDR2 YFSETQ. This CDR3 is built from 15 residues. CDR3 coding DNA: TGCGCCAGCAGCTTAGACCGGGACAGAGTCTACGAGCAGTACTTC. Its translation is CASSLDRDRVYEQYF. Full variable domain (rest looked up from reference TRBV5-1 and TRBJ2-7): KAGVTQTPRYLIKTRGQQVTLSCSPISGHRSVSWYQQTPGQGLQFLFEYFSETQRNKGNFPGRFSGRQFSNSRSEMNVSTLELGDSALYLCASSLDRDRVYEQYFGPGTRLTVT.

The rearrangement uses TRBV6-5 and TRBJ2-7, with D possibly being TRBD2 (5 bases). Per germline, CDR1 MNHEY and CDR2 SVGAGI. The CDR3 contains 15 residues. Trimming cost V 2 bases and J 2 bases, with 13 bases left between them. CDR3 nucleotide sequence: TGTGCCAGCAGTTACGGTAGCGTCGACCCCTACGAGCAGTACTTC. Translation: CASSYGSVDPYEQYF.

V gene TRBV28 combines with J gene TRBJ1-5; D call uncertain. The CDR3 has 13 amino acids. CDR1 is MDHEN and CDR2 is SYDVKM in the germline V gene. V lost 5 bases and J lost 7, with 12 bases in between. The CDR3 reads CASSTPVGQPQHF. In DNA, the CDR3 is TGTGCCAGCAGTACCCCGGTGGGCCAGCCCCAGCATTTT.